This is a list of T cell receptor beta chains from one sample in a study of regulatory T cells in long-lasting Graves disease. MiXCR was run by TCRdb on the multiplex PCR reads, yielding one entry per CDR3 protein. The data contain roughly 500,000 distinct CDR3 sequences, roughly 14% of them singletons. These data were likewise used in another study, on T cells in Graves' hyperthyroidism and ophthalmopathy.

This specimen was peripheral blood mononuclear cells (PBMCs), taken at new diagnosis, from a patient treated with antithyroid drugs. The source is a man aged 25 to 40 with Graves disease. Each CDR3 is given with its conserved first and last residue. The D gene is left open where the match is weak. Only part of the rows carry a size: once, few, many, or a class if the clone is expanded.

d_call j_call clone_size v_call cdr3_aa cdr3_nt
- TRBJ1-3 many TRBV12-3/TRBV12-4 CASSLLRSGNTIYF TGTGCCAGCAGTTTGTTACGCTCTGGAAACACCATATATTTT
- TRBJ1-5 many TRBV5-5 CASSPIDQPQHF TGTGCCAGCAGCCCAATTGATCAGCCCCAGCATTTT
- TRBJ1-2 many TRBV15 CATSREIGANYGYTF TGTGCCACCAGCAGAGAGATCGGAGCTAACTATGGCTACACCTTC
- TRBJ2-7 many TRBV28 CASSLSFGVGAGDEQYF TGTGCCAGCAGTTTATCCTTCGGGGTAGGAGCCGGGGACGAGCAGTACTTC
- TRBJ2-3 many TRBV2 CASGQSPDTQYF TGTGCCAGCGGCCAGTCCCCAGATACGCAGTATTTT
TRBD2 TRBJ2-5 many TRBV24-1 CAIKREGEETQYF TGTGCCATTAAGCGGGAGGGCGAAGAGACCCAGTACTTC
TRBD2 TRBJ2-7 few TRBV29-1 CSVRDYHSYEQYF TGCAGCGTTCGGGACTACCACTCCTACGAGCAGTACTTC
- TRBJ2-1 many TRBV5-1 CASSLSVSWRDTDNEQFF TGCGCCAGCAGCTTGAGCGTAAGTTGGCGGGATACGGACAATGAGCAGTTCTTC
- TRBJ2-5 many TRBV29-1 CSGGEETQYF TGCAGCGGAGGGGAAGAGACCCAGTACTTC
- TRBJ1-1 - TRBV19 CASSTGEGTEAFF TGTGCCAGTAGTACGGGGGAGGGCACTGAAGCTTTCTTT
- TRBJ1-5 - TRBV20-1 CSARDFGGDQPQHF TGCAGTGCTAGAGATTTCGGGGGAGACCAGCCCCAGCATTTT
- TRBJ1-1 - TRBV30 CAWSGTVSEAFF TGTGCCTGGAGTGGCACAGTCTCCGAAGCTTTCTTT
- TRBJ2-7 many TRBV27 CASSLTSIPYEQYF TGTGCCAGCAGTTTAACCAGCATCCCTTACGAGCAGTACTTC
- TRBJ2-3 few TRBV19 CASSITTGTQYF TGTGCCAGTAGTATAACCACGGGCACGCAGTATTTT
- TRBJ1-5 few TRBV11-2 CASSSPRQNQPQHF TGTGCCAGCAGCTCACCCAGACAGAATCAGCCCCAGCATTTT
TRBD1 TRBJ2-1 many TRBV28 CASSLGTGGRNEQFF TGTGCCAGCAGTTTGGGGACAGGGGGCCGGAATGAGCAGTTCTTC